These 17 T cell receptor beta chains were sequenced from one sample in a study of CD8 T cells in ankylosing spondylitis. TCRdb reprocessed the 5' RACE reads with MiXCR, giving one entry per CDR3 protein. The data hold around 100,000 distinct CDR3 sequences, with around 24% observed a single time. Sequencing input: synovial fluid, either unsorted or a sorted T cell fraction (not recorded which). Source of these receptors: a male donor with ankylosing spondylitis.

This clonotype turned up a few times. The chain carries TRBV24-1 and TRBJ2-2, with 7 bases identical to TRBD1. CDR1 and CDR2 from the germline V gene are KGHDR and SFDVKD. With 4 bases clipped from V and 4 bases from J, the junction kept 8 bases outside the gene matches. The CDR3 has 16 residues. In DNA form, the CDR3 reads TGTGCCACCAGTGAGCCGGACAGGTTCTCCACCGGGGAGCTGTTTTTT. This gives the protein CATSEPDRFSTGELFF.

This clonotype has just a few counts. The chain uses TRBV5-1 and TRBJ2-1, with TRBD1 as a possible D gene (6 bases). Germline V gene lookup returns CDR1 SGHRS and CDR2 YFSETQ. The CDR3 is 15 amino acids. V lost 5 bases and J 7 bases, leaving 19 bases between the germline ends. CDR3 in amino acids: CASSLVAGVRNEQFF. Written as DNA, the CDR3 is TGCGCCAGCAGTCTGGTCGCAGGGGTGAGAAATGAGCAGTTCTTC. The whole variable domain, filled in from reference TRBV5-1 and TRBJ2-1, reads KAGVTQTPRYLIKTRGQQVTLSCSPISGHRSVSWYQQTPGQGLQFLFEYFSETQRNKGNFPGRFSGRQFSNSRSEMNVSTLELGDSALYLCASSLVAGVRNEQFFGPGTRLTVL.

This clonotype was seen repeatedly, ten times or more. The chain employs TRBV4-2 and TRBJ1-4, with TRBD1 as a possible D gene (5 bases). V lost 4 bases and J lost 8, with 17 bases in between. The CDR3 spans 15 residues. Germline lookup yields CDR1 LGHNA and CDR2 YNFKEQ. The CDR3 sequence: CASSPAGDFGEKLFF. CDR3 nucleotides: TGTGCCAGCAGCCCCGCCGGGGACTTTGGCGAAAAACTGTTTTTT.

The genes are TRBV4-2 and TRBJ2-1; D unresolved. The germline CDR1 and CDR2 sequences are LGHNA and YNFKEQ. CDR3 length: 19 residues. Trimming removed 4 bases at V and 0 bases at J, with 22 bases between. In nucleotides, the CDR3 is TGTGCCAGCAGCCTCGAAATTCGGGCCCGATCGAGCTCCTACAATGAGCAGTTCTTC. Protein sequence: CASSLEIRARSSSYNEQFF.

This clonotype was detected a few times. The rearrangement joins TRBV10-3 to TRBJ1-3; D remains ambiguous. Germline V gives CDR1 ENHRY, CDR2 SYGVKD. The CDR3 has 14 amino acids. Trimming pared 6 bases from V and 0 bases from J, leaving 9 bases between. The CDR3 spells CAIRRVSSGNTIYF. The CDR3 nucleotides read TGTGCCATCAGACGGGTCAGCTCTGGAAACACCATATATTTT.

This clonotype has only a few counts. The chain uses TRBV3-1 and TRBJ1-5; 7 bases are a match to TRBD1. The germline CDR1 and CDR2 sequences are LGHDT and YNNKEL (reference sequence). V was pared by 3 bases and J by 9 bases, with 5 bases of the junction left unmatched. The CDR3 consists of 13 residues. CDR3 nucleotide sequence: TGTGCCAGCAGCCAGGACAGGTCCCGGCCCCAGCATTTT. This codes for CASSQDRSRPQHF.

This clonotype was counted many times. The chain employs TRBV11-3 and TRBJ2-3; D not certain. This CDR3 comprises 14 residues. CDR1 is SGHNT, CDR2 YENEEA, per germline. Trimming left V 1 base short and J 4 bases short, with 9 bases between. The CDR3 reads CASSLVTESDTQYF. The CDR3 nucleotides are TGTGCCAGCAGCTTAGTGACTGAGTCAGATACGCAGTATTTT.

This clonotype was found a few times. The chain is built from TRBV18 and TRBJ1-1; D gene unclear. The CDR3 is 12 residues long. Germline CDR1 KGHSH, CDR2 LQKENI. The germline V and J ends were trimmed by 6 bases and 7 bases, with 12 bases remaining between them. CDR3: CASSVGEGEAFF. In DNA, the CDR3 is TGTGCCAGCTCGGTGGGTGAGGGTGAAGCTTTCTTT.

V is TRBV11-3 and J is TRBJ2-3; tentatively, D is TRBD1 or TRBD2 (6 bases each). Trimming left V 2 bases short and J 2 bases short, with 11 bases between. Germline values: CDR1 SGHNT, CDR2 YENEEA. The CDR3 extends over 15 amino acids. CDR3 protein: CASSLSRGHTDTQYF. The CDR3 DNA follows: TGTGCCAGCAGCTTATCACGGGGGCACACAGATACGCAGTATTTT. Looking up the rest from reference TRBV11-3 and TRBJ2-3 gives the full variable domain: EAGVVQSPRYKIIEKKQPVAFWCNPISGHNTLYWYLQNLGQGPELLIRYENEEAVDDSQLPKDRFSAERLKGVDSTLKIQPAELGDSAVYLCASSLSRGHTDTQYFGPGTRLTVL.

This clonotype has just a few counts. The V and J genes are TRBV5-1 and TRBJ2-2; D unresolved. With 2 bases removed from V and 5 bases from J, the gap between germline ends came to 13 bases. The CDR3 loop spans 15 amino acids. Germline V lookup: CDR1 SGHRS, CDR2 YFSETQ. The CDR3 reads CASSLQQIRTGELFF. Here the CDR3 DNA reads TGCGCCAGCAGCTTACAGCAGATAAGGACCGGGGAGCTGTTTTTT.

This clonotype was detected ten times or more. The chain's CDR3 is CSARTTNTEAFF. CDR3 nucleotides: TGCAGTGCTAGAACGACGAACACTGAAGCTTTCTTT. The genes are TRBV20-1 and TRBJ1-1, with no clear D. Germline V gene data show CDR1 as DFQATT and CDR2 as SNEGSKA (reference sequence). The CDR3 spans 12 residues. With 2 bases removed from V and 1 base from J, the gap between germline ends came to 5 bases.

This clonotype has more than one count but fewer than ten. V and J are TRBV2 and TRBJ2-5, with 7 bases lining up with TRBD2. Per the germline V gene, CDR1 is SNHLY and CDR2 is FYNNEI. V trimming: 4 bases; J trimming: 3 bases; junction bases outside the gene matches: 2. This CDR3 is built from 13 residues. CDR3 in amino acids: CASSGAGEETQYF. The CDR3, as DNA: TGTGCCAGCAGTGGGGCGGGAGAAGAGACCCAGTACTTC.

The chain joins TRBV7-2 to TRBJ1-4; D gene uncertain. Trimming removed 1 base at V and 5 bases at J, with 5 bases between. The CDR3 is 13 residues long. The germline gives CDR1 SGHTA, CDR2 FQGNSA. The CDR3 nucleotides read TGTGCCAGCAGCTTAGTCGAAAATGAAAAACTGTTTTTT. It codes for CASSLVENEKLFF.

This clonotype was counted between two and nine times. J is TRBJ2-1 and V is TRBV20-1; TRBD2 might be the D (6 bases). CDR3 length equals 14 residues. Germline V CDR1 and CDR2: DFQATT, SNEGSKA (reference sequence). The V gene lost 5 bases and the J gene lost 6 bases, with 17 bases spanning the gap. CDR3 nucleotides: TGCAGTGCTGGGCGGGACGCTCTCCGCAATGAGCAGTTCTTC. Its protein is CSAGRDALRNEQFF.

The gene calls are TRBV27 and TRBJ2-3; D unclear. From germline, CDR1 is MNHEY and CDR2 SMNVEV (reference sequence). The CDR3 length is 12 residues. V lost 5 bases to trimming and J lost 2 bases, with 5 bases between them. The CDR3 bases are TGTGCCAGCAGTCAGCCCACAGATACGCAGTATTTT. Translated: CASSQPTDTQYF.

The chain is built from TRBV30 and TRBJ1-2; perhaps TRBD1 as D (6 bases). The V gene's germline CDR1 is GTSNPN and CDR2 SVGIG (reference sequence). This CDR3 contains 13 residues. V dropped 2 bases and J dropped 0 bases, with 7 bases sitting between them. CDR3 sequence (DNA): TGTGCCTGGAGTAAGGGGGCTAACTATGGCTACACCTTC. This sequence encodes CAWSKGANYGYTF.

This clonotype has ten or more counts. The chain has TRBV20-1 and TRBJ1-5; D might be TRBD1 (5 bases). There are 14 residues in the CDR3. Trimming stripped 6 bases from V and 2 bases from J, with 14 bases between. CDR1 DFQATT and CDR2 SNEGSKA come from the germline V gene (reference sequence). This CDR3 reads CSAPAGQGNQPQHF. The CDR3 coding sequence is TGCAGTGCCCCGGCGGGGCAGGGCAATCAGCCCCAGCATTTT.